The T cell receptor beta chain under discussion was sequenced for a study of blood T cells in healthy people across ages. Study-wide findings and caveats: Naive T cell percentage showed a strong correlation with the diversity of TCR beta. Versus aged donors, long-lived donors had higher diversity and more naive CD4+ cells. Estimated diversity that came from one million T cells was considered an underestimate.

The CDR3 is 14 residues long. Germline CDR1 is LGHNA and CDR2 is YNFKEQ. On this clonotype itself: Its antigen remains unknown.

PCR was performed a second time for about 7 to 12 cycles using a sample-barcoded 5' primer and a J-beta primer mix. Via MiXCR, TCRdb re-called the 5' RACE reads, giving one row per CDR3 protein. The top ten hold approximately 4% of the sample, which has 600,000 to 1,000,000 distinct CDR3 sequences, 25% seen once. The data were also submitted as part of a second study, on T cells of mothers and their children.

Specimen: blood. The source of this sequence is a boy aged 10-17 years in good health. This chain uses TRBV4-2 with TRBJ2-5, with D possibly TRBD2 on 5 matching bases. With the DNA end fitting TRBJ2-7 better, the J assignment may be wrong. The CDR3 loop reads CASSQGSGDYEQYF. The CDR3 DNA reads TGTGCCAGCAGCCAAGGGTCCGGGGACTACGAGCAGTACTTC.